These 18 T cell receptor beta chains came from one sample sequenced in a study of T cells in Graves' hyperthyroidism and ophthalmopathy. Researchers took RNA transcripts and amplified the TCR beta CDR3 regions from them. First-round RT-PCR with HTBI primers amplified the TCR CDR3 region. Via MiXCR, TCRdb re-called the multiplex PCR reads, giving one row per CDR3 protein. The sample lists around 360,000 distinct CDR3 sequences; approximately 16% were seen once. What was sequenced was blood. Receptors were obtained from a woman aged 60-75 years with Graves' ophthalmopathy.

This clonotype has only a few counts. The rearrangement uses TRBV11-2 and TRBJ2-1; 13 positions agree with TRBD2. Per germline, CDR1 SGHAT and CDR2 FQNNGV. With V trimmed by 6 bases and J by 12 bases, 11 bases remained unmatched. The CDR3 has 15 residues. The CDR3 loop reads CASSDQLAGGKGQFF. CDR3 coding DNA: TGTGCCAGCAGTGACCAACTAGCGGGAGGGAAGGGGCAGTTCTTC.

The V and J genes are TRBV7-9 and TRBJ1-1; D gene uncertain. Per the germline V gene, CDR1 is SEHNR and CDR2 is FQNEAQ (reference sequence). Trimming took off 6 bases at V and 1 base at J, with 9 bases between the two ends. The CDR3 extends over 13 amino acids. CDR3 loop: CASRPRRNTEAFF. Written as DNA, the CDR3 is TGTGCCAGCAGGCCCCGGCGGAACACTGAAGCTTTCTTT.

The chain couples TRBV19 to TRBJ2-1; D perhaps matches TRBD2 (5 bases). V was cut by 6 bases and J by 3 bases, with 33 bases left in between. The CDR3 extends over 21 amino acids. Germline V gene data show CDR1 as LNHDA and CDR2 as SQIVND (reference sequence). This CDR3 is CASRGALGVPSVRGFYNEQFF. CDR3 in DNA: TGTGCCAGTAGGGGCGCTTTGGGTGTTCCCTCCGTCCGGGGTTTCTACAATGAGCAGTTCTTC.

This clonotype has a count of ten or more. V gene TRBV19 combines with J gene TRBJ2-1, with D possibly being TRBD2 (6 bases). CDR3 length: 15 amino acids. CDR1 and CDR2 from the germline V gene are LNHDA and SQIVND (reference sequence). The V end lost 4 bases, the J end lost 4 bases, and 14 bases lay between the germline ends. The CDR3 loop reads CASSTGWRDYNEQFF. CDR3 DNA sequence: TGTGCCAGTAGTACGGGGTGGAGGGATTACAATGAGCAGTTCTTC.

This clonotype was recorded at least ten times. The chain joins TRBV11-2 to TRBJ1-5; no firm D call. V was trimmed by 1 base and J by 6 bases, leaving 10 bases between them. CDR1 and CDR2 from the germline V gene are SGHAT and FQNNGV. The CDR3 runs 14 residues. CDR3 loop: CASSLAGMSQPQHF. The CDR3 coding sequence is TGTGCCAGCAGCTTAGCGGGGATGAGTCAGCCCCAGCATTTT.

This clonotype occurred many times. This sequence joins TRBV18 and TRBJ2-7; 10 positions match TRBD1. Germline V gene data show CDR1 as KGHSH and CDR2 as LQKENI. V lost 0 bases, J lost 8 bases, and 4 bases stayed unmatched. CDR3 size: 14 residues. CDR3: CASSPPDRGSKQYF. DNA of the CDR3: TGTGCCAGCTCACCACCGGACAGGGGGAGTAAGCAGTACTTC. Combining the CDR3 with reference TRBV18 and TRBJ2-7 gives the whole variable domain NAGVMQNPRHLVRRRGQEARLRCSPMKGHSHVYWYRQLPEEGLKFMVYLQKENIIDESGMPKERFSAEFPKEGPSILRIQQVVRGDSAAYFCASSPPDRGSKQYFGPGTRLTVT.

This clonotype was detected many times. The chain combines TRBV12-3 or TRBV12-4 with TRBJ2-1, with a possible D match to TRBD2 (7 bases). Trimming stripped 4 bases from V and 1 base from J, with 11 bases between. This CDR3 has 15 amino acids. CDR3 in amino acids: CASSSGGWSYNEQFF. The CDR3 DNA reads TGTGCCAGCAGTTCGGGGGGCTGGTCCTACAATGAGCAGTTCTTC.

This clonotype was recorded many times. V and J are TRBV6-1 and TRBJ2-7; 8 bases map to TRBD2. Trimming at V came to 5 bases and at J to 2 bases, leaving 5 bases not matched to a gene. The CDR3 spans 14 residues. The germline CDR1 and CDR2 sequences are MNHNS and SASEGT. This CDR3 reads CASSFTAGAYEQYF. DNA for the CDR3: TGTGCCAGCAGTTTCACAGCGGGGGCCTACGAGCAGTACTTC.

This clonotype was seen repeatedly, ten times or more. The chain is built from TRBV2 and TRBJ2-1; perhaps TRBD2 as D (5 bases). There are 11 residues in the CDR3. Germline V gene data show CDR1 as SNHLY and CDR2 as FYNNEI. V lost 6 bases and J lost 10, with 10 bases in between. The CDR3 DNA sequence: TGTGCCAGCAGATGGGGAGTAGAGCAGTTCTTC. Translating it yields CASRWGVEQFF.

The CDR3 bases are TGTGCCAGCAGCCGCACAGGGGGCGGAAACACCATATATTTT. As protein: CASSRTGGGNTIYF. The chain employs TRBV28 and TRBJ1-3; TRBD1 matches 9 bases. The J segment lost 4 bases and the V segment lost 6 bases, leaving 4 bases of the junction unmatched. Germline lookup yields CDR1 MDHEN and CDR2 SYDVKM. CDR3 length: 14 residues.

The chain couples TRBV28 to TRBJ2-6; D may correspond to TRBD1 or TRBD2 (6 bases each). V lost 8 bases and J lost 0, with 26 bases in between. Germline CDR1 and CDR2: MDHEN and SYDVKM. The CDR3 has 20 residues. The CDR3: CASGPSLGGLDSSGANVLTF. The CDR3 nucleotides read TGTGCCAGCGGCCCTTCCTTAGGGGGGCTCGATAGCTCTGGGGCCAACGTCCTGACTTTC.

This clonotype was observed at least ten times. At one boundary the junction diverges from the germline segment, which might be a read error. This chain connects TRBV5-1 to TRBJ2-1; perhaps TRBD1 as D (6 bases). Per the germline V gene, CDR1 is SGHRS and CDR2 is YFSETQ. The CDR3 is 12 amino acids. The DNA of the CDR3 is TGTGCCAGCAGCCTACAGGGTAATGAGCAGTTCTTC. It is translated as CASSLQGNEQFF.

This clonotype was observed a few times. The chain couples TRBV6-1 to TRBJ1-4, with a possible D match to TRBD1 (6 bases). The ends were cut back, 6 bases at V and 4 bases at J, with 15 bases in the middle. This CDR3 has 15 amino acids. Germline lookup yields CDR1 MNHNS and CDR2 SASEGT. CDR3 region: CASSHRAGGNEKLFF. DNA for the CDR3: TGTGCCAGCAGCCACAGGGCCGGTGGTAATGAAAAACTGTTTTTT.

This clonotype has ten or more counts. In DNA form, the CDR3 reads TGTGCCAGCAAGCTGGGGGGTAATGAAAAACTGTTTTTT. This translates into CASKLGGNEKLFF. The chain employs TRBV7-2 and TRBJ1-4; D might be TRBD1 (5 bases). CDR1 is SGHTA, CDR2 FQGNSA, per germline. V was cut by 7 bases and J by 4 bases, with 10 bases left in between. The CDR3 is 13 residues long. Variable domain in full (rest from reference TRBV7-2 and TRBJ1-4): GAGVSQSPSNKVTEKGKDVELRCDPISGHTALYWYRQSLGQGLEFLIYFQGNSAPDKSGLPSDRFSAERTGGSVSTLTIQRTQQEDSAVYLCASKLGGNEKLFFGSGTQLSVL.

J is TRBJ1-4 and V is TRBV5-1; D gene uncertain. Trimming left V 0 bases short and J 7 bases short, with 10 bases between. CDR1 SGHRS and CDR2 YFSETQ come from the germline V gene. The CDR3 spans 14 residues. CDR3 protein: CASSLDPRVEKLFF. DNA for the CDR3: TGCGCCAGCAGCTTGGACCCCCGGGTTGAAAAACTGTTTTTT.

The chain combines TRBV6-2 or TRBV6-3 with TRBJ2-7, with 10 bases fitting TRBD1. Germline lookup yields CDR1 MNHEY and CDR2 SVGEGT. The V and J ends lost 7 bases and 2 bases, in that order; junction bases with no gene match: 11. The length of the CDR3 is 16 residues. The CDR3 loop reads CASIRTGGRPPYEQYF. The CDR3 DNA sequence: TGTGCCAGCATCCGGACAGGGGGACGGCCCCCCTACGAGCAGTACTTC.

This chain links TRBV5-1 with TRBJ2-7; no firm D call. Germline CDR1 is SGHRS and CDR2 is YFSETQ. V was clipped by 0 bases and J by 7 bases, with 14 bases between them. The CDR3 spans 14 residues. Here the CDR3 DNA reads TGCGCCAGCAGCTTGGCCGGACCCCACAGAGAGCAGTACTTC. Its translation: CASSLAGPHREQYF.

This chain's CDR3 is CSVGHWGEQLYEQYF. CDR3 in DNA: TGCAGCGTTGGGCATTGGGGGGAACAACTCTACGAGCAGTACTTC. This sequence joins TRBV29-1 and TRBJ2-7, with a weak D call TRBD2 (6 bases). V was trimmed by 4 bases and J by 3 bases, leaving 19 bases between them. The germline V gene encodes CDR1 SQVTM and CDR2 ANQGSEA. CDR3 length equals 15 residues.